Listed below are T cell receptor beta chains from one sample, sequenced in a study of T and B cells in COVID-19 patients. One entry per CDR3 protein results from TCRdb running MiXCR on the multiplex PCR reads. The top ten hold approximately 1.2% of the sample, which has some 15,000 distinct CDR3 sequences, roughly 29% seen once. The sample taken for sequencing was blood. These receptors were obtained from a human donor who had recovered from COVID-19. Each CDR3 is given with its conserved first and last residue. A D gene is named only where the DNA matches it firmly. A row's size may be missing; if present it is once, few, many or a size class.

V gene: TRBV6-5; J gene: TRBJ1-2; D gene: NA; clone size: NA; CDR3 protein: CASSPRRVLYGYTF; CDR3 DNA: TGTGCCAGCAGTCCTAGGAGGGTCCTCTATGGCTACACCTTC
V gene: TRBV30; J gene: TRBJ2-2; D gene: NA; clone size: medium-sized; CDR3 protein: CAWSPRLGGELFF; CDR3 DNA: TGTGCCTGGAGCCCCCGGTTGGGCGGGGAGCTGTTTTTT
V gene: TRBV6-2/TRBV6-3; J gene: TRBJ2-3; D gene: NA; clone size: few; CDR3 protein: CASSYGPISTDTQYF; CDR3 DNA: TGTGCCAGCAGTTACGGGCCCATCTCCACAGATACGCAGTATTTT
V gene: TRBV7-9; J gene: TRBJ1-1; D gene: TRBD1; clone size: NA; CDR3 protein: CAIYRQGIMNTEAFF; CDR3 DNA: TGTGCCATCTACCGACAGGGCATCATGAACACTGAAGCTTTCTTT
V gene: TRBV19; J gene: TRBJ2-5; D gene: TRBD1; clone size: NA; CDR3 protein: CASVGTGQETQYF; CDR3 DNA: TGTGCCAGCGTCGGGACAGGCCAAGAGACCCAGTACTTC
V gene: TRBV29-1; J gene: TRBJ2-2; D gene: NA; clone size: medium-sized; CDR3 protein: CSVGQLDTGELFF; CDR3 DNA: TGCAGCGTTGGTCAGCTAGACACCGGGGAGCTGTTTTTT
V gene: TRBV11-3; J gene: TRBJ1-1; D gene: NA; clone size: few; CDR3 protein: CASSLDVARMNTEAFF; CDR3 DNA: TGTGCCAGCAGCTTAGATGTGGCACGCATGAACACTGAAGCTTTCTTT
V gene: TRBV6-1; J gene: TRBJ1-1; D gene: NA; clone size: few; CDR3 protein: CASSEWRRGATEAFF; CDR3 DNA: TGTGCCAGCAGTGAATGGAGGCGGGGGGCCACTGAAGCTTTCTTT
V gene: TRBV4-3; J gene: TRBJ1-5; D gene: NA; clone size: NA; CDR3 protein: CASSQDRDNNQPQHF; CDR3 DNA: TGCGCCAGCAGCCAAGATCGGGACAACAATCAGCCCCAGCATTTT
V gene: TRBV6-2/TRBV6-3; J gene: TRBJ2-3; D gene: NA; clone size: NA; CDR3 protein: CASSYGGNTDTQYF; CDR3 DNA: TGTGCCAGCAGTTACGGGGGGAACACAGATACGCAGTATTTT
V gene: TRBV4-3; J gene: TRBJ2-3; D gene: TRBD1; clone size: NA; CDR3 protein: CASSQDDRGLGDTQYF; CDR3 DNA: TGCGCCAGCAGCCAGGACGACAGGGGACTGGGAGATACGCAGTATTTT
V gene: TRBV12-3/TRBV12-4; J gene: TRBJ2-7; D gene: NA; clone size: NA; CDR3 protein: CASSLAVLSYEQYF; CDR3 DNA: TGTGCCAGCAGTTTAGCTGTTCTCTCCTACGAGCAGTACTTC